A selection of T cell receptor beta chains follows, all from one sample in a study of blood T cell repertoires in COVID-19. The table came from immunoSEQ multiplex PCR; TCRdb's copy has only in-frame clones and leaves some out. The sample holds roughly 130,000 clones; around nine tenths are singletons and the top ten take 8% to 11%. The source material was peripheral blood. The receptors derive from a man aged 60 to 69 with active or convalescent COVID-19. Each CDR3 is given with its conserved first and last residue. A D gene is named only where the DNA matches it firmly. Expanded clones get a size class; other rows say once, few or many, or leave the size out.

TRBD2 | TRBJ2-3 | TRBV6-1 | . | TGTGCCAGCAGTGAATCCCGGACTAGCGGGGGAGATACGCAGTATTTT | CASSESRTSGGDTQYF
TRBD2 | TRBJ2-5 | TRBV9 | . | TGTGCCAGCAGCGCCGGCGGACTAGCGTGGGAGACCCAGTACTTC | CASSAGGLAWETQYF
TRBD1 | TRBJ1-4 | TRBV2 | . | TGTGCCAGCAGTGAAATGACAGGGAATGAAAAACTGTTTTTT | CASSEMTGNEKLFF
. | TRBJ2-2 | TRBV3-1/TRBV3-2 | . | TGTGCCAGCAGCCAGGGACTGGCGAACACCGGGGAGCTGTTTTTT | CASSQGLANTGELFF
. | TRBJ1-1 | TRBV2 | . | TGTGCCAGCAGTGAACAGGGGCTAAGAAGGAACACTGAAGCTTTCTTT | CASSEQGLRRNTEAFF
. | TRBJ2-3 | TRBV7-8 | . | TGTGCCAGCAGCTTTTCCGGGAGAACAGATACGCAGTATTTT | CASSFSGRTDTQYF
TRBD2 | TRBJ2-2 | TRBV11-2 | . | TGTGCCAGCAGCTTCGGTCAACTAGCGGGACCCCGGGGGACCGGGGAGCTGTTTTTT | CASSFGQLAGPRGTGELFF
. | TRBJ2-3 | TRBV7-2 | once | TGTGCCAGCAGCTTAACCTCCACAGTAGATACGCAGTATTTT | CASSLTSTVDTQYF
TRBD2 | TRBJ2-2 | TRBV7-3 | few | TGTGCCAGCAGGCCGGGACTAGCGGTCACCGGGGAGCTGTTTTTT | CASRPGLAVTGELFF
. | TRBJ1-1 | TRBV5-1 | . | TGCGCCAGCAGCTTGGAGGGACACATGAACACTGAAGCTTTCTTT | CASSLEGHMNTEAFF
TRBD1 | TRBJ2-6 | TRBV5-6 | . | TGTGCCAGCAGCCAAATCCGGGACAGGGGGCGAGCTGGGGCCAACGTCCTGACTTTC | CASSQIRDRGRAGANVLTF
TRBD1 | TRBJ2-7 | TRBV5-1 | . | TGCGCCAGCAGCCCGGGACAGGGGGCGGAAGAGCAGTACTTC | CASSPGQGAEEQYF
. | TRBJ2-7 | TRBV7-6 | . | TGTGCCAGCAGCCCAGGACTGCTGGCCTCCTCCTCCTACGAGCAGTACTTC | CASSPGLLASSSYEQYF
TRBD1 | TRBJ1-1 | TRBV9 | . | TGTGCCAGCAGTATTGGGACAGGCACTGAAGCTTTCTTT | CASSIGTGTEAFF
TRBD1 | TRBJ1-5 | TRBV19 | . | TGTGCCAGTAGTCTCTTCCTGGGACAGGGGGCGGGCAATCAGCCCCAGCATTTT | CASSLFLGQGAGNQPQHF
. | TRBJ2-5 | TRBV9 | . | TGTGCCAGCAGTGCATCGCAGGGTAGACGAGAGACCCAGTACTTC | CASSASQGRRETQYF
TRBD1 | TRBJ1-4 | TRBV10-3 | . | TGTGCCATCAGCGGACAGGGCTCTAATGAAAAACTGTTTTTT | CAISGQGSNEKLFF
. | TRBJ1-1 | TRBV27 | . | TGTGCCAGCAGTTTATTTAGGGGAACTGAAGCTTTCTTT | CASSLFRGTEAFF
TRBD1 | TRBJ1-1 | TRBV27 | . | TGTGCCAGCAGGGGACAGGGAAGCACTGAAGCTTTCTTT | CASRGQGSTEAFF
. | TRBJ2-5 | TRBV5-4 | . | TGTGCCAGCAGCCCGGACTCCCTTGGGGAGACCCAGTACTTC | CASSPDSLGETQYF
. | TRBJ1-1 | TRBV5-1 | once | TGCGCCAGCAGCTTACAGGGAGATACTGAAGCTTTCTTT | CASSLQGDTEAFF
TRBD1 | TRBJ2-5 | TRBV11-3 | . | TGTGCCAGCAGGGGGACAGGAGAGACCCAGTACTTC | CASRGTGETQYF
. | TRBJ2-7 | TRBV14 | . | TGTGCCAGCAGCCGAACAGTGGGAGGTTACGAGCAGTACTTC | CASSRTVGGYEQYF
TRBD2 | TRBJ2-3 | TRBV24-1 | . | TGTGCCACCAGTGACTCCCCCTCGGGGGGTTTTAGCACAGATACGCAGTATTTT | CATSDSPSGGFSTDTQYF
. | TRBJ2-3 | TRBV19 | . | TGTGCCAGTAGCACAAACAGGTACACAGATACGCAGTATTTT | CASSTNRYTDTQYF
TRBD2 | TRBJ2-7 | TRBV15 | . | TGTGCCACCAGCAGAGGCCTAGCGGGTTACGAGCAGTACTTC | CATSRGLAGYEQYF
. | TRBJ2-3 | TRBV7-9 | once | TGTGGCGGGGGACAGGACACAGATACGCAGTATTTT | CGGGQDTDTQYF
. | TRBJ1-6 | TRBV4-2 | . | TGTGCCAGCAGCCAAGATTCACAGAACAATTCACCCCTCCACTTT | CASSQDSQNNSPLHF
TRBD1 | TRBJ1-2 | TRBV18 | . | TGTGCCAGCTCACCGGGGACAGGGGGTTCTGGCTACACCTTC | CASSPGTGGSGYTF
TRBD1 | TRBJ2-7 | TRBV5-1 | . | TGCGCCAGCAGCTTCGGGACAGGGGGTGCCTACGAGCAGTACTTC | CASSFGTGGAYEQYF
TRBD1 | TRBJ1-6 | TRBV28 | . | TGTGCCAGCAGTCTTTACGGGACAGGGCCCTCACCCCTCCACTTT | CASSLYGTGPSPLHF
. | TRBJ1-2 | TRBV29-1 | . | TGCAGCGTTGCACGGGACACCGGGGGGTATGGCTACACCTTC | CSVARDTGGYGYTF
. | TRBJ2-2 | TRBV19 | . | TGTGCCGTGCGTGATAGTGCCGGGGAGCTGTTTTTT | CAVRDSAGELFF
TRBD1 | TRBJ1-5 | TRBV7-9 | . | TGTGCCACCCCAACCCGGACAGGGGGTAACAATCAGCCCCAGCATTTT | CATPTRTGGNNQPQHF
TRBD1 | TRBJ2-1 | TRBV5-1 | . | TGCGCCAGCAGCATAGGGGGCAACTACAATGAGCAGTTCTTC | CASSIGGNYNEQFF